This entry lists 22 T cell receptor beta chains sequenced from one sample in a study of T-cell reconstitution after alpha-beta-depleted transplantation in children. The authors prepared the TCRbeta library with unique molecular identifiers. MiXCR, applied by TCRdb to the PCR reads, yields one record per CDR3 protein. This sample yields some 440,000 distinct CDR3 sequences, of which roughly 16% are seen a single time; roughly 27% belongs to the top ten. This specimen consisted of PBMCs, mostly from graft donor cells, obtained 360 days after TCRalphabeta/CD19-depleted stem cell transplant. All receptors derive from a boy under three years old who had a stem cell transplant for Wiskott-Aldrich syndrome, so the T cells may come from the graft donor.

The chain employs TRBV6-2 or TRBV6-3 and TRBJ1-1; maybe TRBD1 (6 bases). Germline V lookup: CDR1 MNHEY, CDR2 SVGEGT. V lost 0 bases and J 5 bases, leaving 22 bases between the germline ends. This CDR3 is built from 18 residues. The CDR3 region is CASSYSTRKTGIGTEAFF. The DNA of the CDR3 is TGTGCCAGCAGTTACTCGACCCGAAAAACAGGGATCGGGACTGAAGCTTTCTTT.

This clonotype was observed a few times. The rearrangement uses TRBV10-1 and TRBJ2-3; TRBD1 agrees at 9 bases. Losses at the gene ends were 6 bases for V and 2 bases for J; bases not matched to a gene: 9. The CDR3 is made up of 16 amino acids. The germline V gene has CDR1 WNHNN and CDR2 SYGVQD (reference sequence). CDR3 coding DNA: TGCGCCAGCAGCATCCGACAGGGGGAACCCACAGATACGCAGTATTTT. This gives the protein CASSIRQGEPTDTQYF.

V is TRBV5-1 and J is TRBJ2-7; TRBD1 matches at 7 bases. The CDR3 is 15 amino acids. Germline V CDR1 and CDR2: SGHRS, YFSETQ. Losses at the gene ends were 4 bases for V and 2 bases for J; bases not matched to a gene: 9. The DNA for the CDR3 is TGCGCCAGCAGCCTAACAGGGGTTACAACCTACGAGCAGTACTTC. Amino acids: CASSLTGVTTYEQYF.

This clonotype was detected a few times. The rearrangement links TRBV20-1 to TRBJ2-1; 9 nucleotides match TRBD2. V was pared by 5 bases and J by 4 bases, with 9 bases of the junction left unmatched. This CDR3 has 15 residues. The germline gives CDR1 DFQATT, CDR2 SNEGSKA (reference sequence). CDR3 nucleotide sequence: TGCAGTGCTCTAAAACCGGGACTAGCTTACAATGAGCAGTTCTTC. Protein: CSALKPGLAYNEQFF.

The rearrangement uses TRBV4-1 and TRBJ2-7, with a weak D call TRBD1 (6 bases). Looked up from germline, CDR1 is MGHRA and CDR2 is YSYEKL. V was trimmed by 2 bases and J by 6 bases, leaving 23 bases between them. This CDR3 comprises 17 residues. Written as DNA, the CDR3 is TGCGCCAGCAGCCAACTTGGGCTCCGGGACAACGTTCCCGAGCAGTACTTC. It specifies CASSQLGLRDNVPEQYF.

J is TRBJ2-7 and V is TRBV15, with 7 positions matching TRBD2. V gave up 5 bases and J gave up 4 bases; unmatched junction bases: 11. The germline CDR1 and CDR2 sequences are LNHNV and YYDKDF (reference sequence). This CDR3 spans 15 amino acids. CDR3 protein: CATSGWWEGTYEQYF. For the CDR3, the DNA is TGTGCCACCAGCGGCTGGTGGGAGGGCACTTACGAGCAGTACTTC. The variable domain in full, completed from reference TRBV15 and TRBJ2-7, reads DAMVIQNPRYQVTQFGKPVTLSCSQTLNHNVMYWYQQKSSQAPKLLFHYYDKDFNNEADTPDNFQSRRPNTSFCFLDIRSPGLGDTAMYLCATSGWWEGTYEQYFGPGTRLTVT.

CDR3 loop: CASSSLGTGAGEQFF. CDR3 DNA sequence: TGCGCCAGCAGCTCACTCGGGACAGGGGCTGGTGAGCAGTTCTTC. This sequence joins TRBV5-1 and TRBJ2-1, with 10 bases aligning to TRBD1. The germline gives CDR1 SGHRS, CDR2 YFSETQ. The CDR3 sequence is 15 residues long. Trimming took 3 bases from V and 9 from J; bases not matched to a gene: 9.

V is TRBV12-3 or TRBV12-4 and J is TRBJ2-5; D unresolved. The ends were cut back, 1 base at V and 4 bases at J, with 10 bases in the middle. The CDR3 has 14 residues. The CDR3 region has the DNA TGTGCCAGCAGTTTAGGGCGTCTATTAGAGACCCAGTACTTC. It yields the protein CASSLGRLLETQYF.

The V gene is TRBV11-1, the J gene TRBJ2-1; TRBD2 matches 9 bases. CDR3 size: 18 residues. In germline, CDR1 is SGHAT, CDR2 FQDESV (reference sequence). V lost 2 bases, J lost 5 bases, and 13 bases stayed unmatched. The CDR3 here is CASSLPPLSGRSHNEQFF. For the CDR3, the DNA is TGTGCCAGCAGCTTACCACCGCTTAGCGGGAGATCCCACAATGAGCAGTTCTTC.

This clonotype was counted between two and nine times. This chain connects TRBV5-1 to TRBJ2-1; D gene uncertain. Germline V CDR1 and CDR2: SGHRS, YFSETQ. The CDR3 has 15 amino acids. Trimming cost V 3 bases and J 0 bases, with 10 bases left between them. The CDR3 protein is CASSSGPSSYNEQFF. Here the CDR3 DNA reads TGCGCCAGCAGCTCCGGGCCGAGCTCCTACAATGAGCAGTTCTTC.

V gene TRBV7-2 combines with J gene TRBJ2-7, with 7 bases aligning to TRBD2. V gave up 3 bases and J gave up 4 bases; unmatched junction bases: 12. CDR1 and CDR2 (germline): SGHTA, FQGNSA. The CDR3 has 16 residues. CDR3 nucleotide sequence: TGTGCCAGCAGCTTGGGGACTACAACTTTCGGGTACGAGCAGTACTTC. It translates to CASSLGTTTFGYEQYF.

The chain has TRBV30 and TRBJ2-3; possible D gene TRBD1, 5 bases. From germline, CDR1 is GTSNPN and CDR2 SVGIG (reference sequence). The length of the CDR3 is 14 residues. The V end lost 0 bases, the J end lost 4 bases, and 11 bases lay between the germline ends. This chain's CDR3 is CAWSVLGPADTQYF. CDR3 in DNA: TGTGCCTGGAGTGTACTGGGGCCGGCAGATACGCAGTATTTT.

On this clonotype: Relative to the germline gene, one junction end is altered; a read error may explain this. This chain links TRBV5-1 with TRBJ1-4; D is unclear. CDR1 is SGHRS and CDR2 is YFSETQ in the germline V gene. The CDR3 length is 15 residues. The CDR3 is CASSLGPFGNEKLFF. The CDR3 bases are TGCGCCAGCAGCTTGGGACCCTTCGGGAATGAGAAACTGTTTTTT.

This rearrangement joins TRBV12-3 or TRBV12-4 to TRBJ1-2; no firm D call. Trimming pared 1 base from V and 8 bases from J, leaving 14 bases between. The length of the CDR3 is 14 residues. The CDR3 DNA reads TGTGCCAGCAGTTTAGAAATTCGGACCTCCGGCTACACCTTC. It is translated as CASSLEIRTSGYTF.

This clonotype was detected a few times. The chain couples TRBV6-1 to TRBJ2-6, with D perhaps TRBD1 (5 bases). Trimming stripped 7 bases from V and 2 bases from J, with 9 bases between. In germline, CDR1 is MNHNS, CDR2 SASEGT. CDR3 length: 14 amino acids. The DNA of the CDR3 is TGTGCCAGCATCAGGGTAGCTGGGGCCAACGTCCTGACTTTC. The encoded protein is CASIRVAGANVLTF.

The chain links TRBV12-3 or TRBV12-4 to TRBJ1-1; D is unresolved. V lost 5 bases, J lost 0 bases, and 13 bases lay in between. This CDR3 spans 15 amino acids. DNA for the CDR3: TGTGCCAGCAGTCCTCTGGGAGGGATGAACACTGAAGCTTTCTTT. Encoded protein: CASSPLGGMNTEAFF.

The chain joins TRBV11-1 to TRBJ2-7; 7 nucleotides align to TRBD2. The V gene's germline CDR1 is SGHAT and CDR2 FQDESV (reference sequence). The trim removed 5 bases at V and 4 bases at J, leaving 26 bases unmatched. This CDR3 region has 20 residues. The DNA of the CDR3 is TGTGCCAGCAGCCCCTATCAAATCTTGTCCCAGCGGGAAGGTGTTTACGAGCAGTACTTC. Amino acids: CASSPYQILSQREGVYEQYF.

The chain couples TRBV5-1 to TRBJ1-1; no firm D call. V dropped 0 bases and J dropped 6 bases, with 9 bases sitting between them. Looked up from germline, CDR1 is SGHRS and CDR2 is YFSETQ. The CDR3 contains 13 residues. The CDR3 bases are TGCGCCAGCAGCTTGGCCGGGCAGTCTGAAGCTTTCTTT. Amino acid sequence: CASSLAGQSEAFF.

This clonotype was counted between two and nine times. V is TRBV4-1 and J is TRBJ1-1; D is undetermined. The CDR3 spans 14 residues. The germline gives CDR1 MGHRA, CDR2 YSYEKL. The V end lost 0 bases, the J end lost 0 bases, and 5 bases lay between the germline ends. This CDR3 reads CASSQDHVNTEAFF. DNA of the CDR3: TGCGCCAGCAGCCAAGATCATGTGAACACTGAAGCTTTCTTT.

The chain recombines TRBV2 with TRBJ2-3; D might be TRBD1 (6 bases). CDR3 length: 12 residues. V gave up 6 bases and J gave up 6 bases, with 10 bases separating them. Germline V gene sequence: CDR1 SNHLY, CDR2 FYNNEI. This chain's CDR3 is CASRGHLDTQYF. CDR3 nucleotides: TGTGCCAGCAGGGGACACCTCGATACGCAGTATTTT.

The rearrangement links TRBV6-2 or TRBV6-3 to TRBJ2-2, with D unclear. With 8 bases removed from V and 1 base from J, the gap between germline ends came to 8 bases. CDR1 MNHEY and CDR2 SVGEGT come from the germline V gene. The CDR3 length is 13 residues. The CDR3 nucleotides are TGTGCCAGCCTAAGGAGGAACACCGGGGAGCTGTTTTTT. Protein sequence: CASLRRNTGELFF.

This clonotype showed up just a few times. This chain links TRBV10-3 with TRBJ2-7, with 9 bases fitting TRBD1. The germline V gene encodes CDR1 ENHRY and CDR2 SYGVKD. V dropped 6 bases and J dropped 3; count of bases not matched to a gene: 9. The CDR3 extends over 15 amino acids. The CDR3 coding sequence is TGTGCCATCAGGGGACCGACAGGGGGAGACTACGAGCAGTACTTC. Its protein is CAIRGPTGGDYEQYF.